Listed below are T cell receptor beta chains from one sample, sequenced in a study of OX40 agonist ivuxolimab in advanced cancers. TCRdb keeps only in-frame clones here, not all; method: immunoSEQ multiplex PCR. The table lists some 59,000 clones, roughly 82% of them singletons. The sequencing used CD4+ or CD8+ T cells sorted from blood, collected in a trial of the OX40 agonist ivuxolimab. These receptor sequences come from an adult with an advanced solid tumor such as melanoma, head and neck, liver or kidney cancer. The CDR3 runs from the conserved cysteine through the conserved F or W. D genes are given only for firm matches. A clone size is listed for some rows: how often the clone was seen (once, few, many), or a class if it is expanded.

d_call,clone_size,v_call,j_call,cdr3_aa,cdr3_nt
NA,NA,TRBV28,TRBJ1-2,CASSRQTINYGYTF,TGTGCCAGCAGTCGGCAGACTATTAACTATGGCTACACCTTC
TRBD1,NA,TRBV19,TRBJ2-7,CASSVGQAFGYEQYF,TGTGCCAGTAGTGTTGGACAGGCATTCGGCTACGAGCAGTACTTC
NA,NA,TRBV11-1,TRBJ2-7,CASSPRGSYEQYF,TGTGCCAGCAGCCCAAGGGGGTCCTACGAGCAGTACTTC
NA,NA,TRBV5-4,TRBJ1-4,CASRFVPVQKLFF,TGTGCCAGCAGGTTTGTCCCGGTCCAAAAACTGTTTTTT
NA,NA,TRBV21-1,TRBJ1-3,CASSNWRGRNTIYF,TGTGCCAGCAGCAACTGGAGGGGGCGAAACACCATATATTTT
NA,NA,TRBV14,TRBJ1-1,CASSQGKRNTEAFF,TGTGCCAGCAGCCAAGGGAAGCGGAACACTGAAGCTTTCTTT
TRBD1,NA,TRBV18,TRBJ1-1,CASSGTGDSRTEAFF,TGTGCCAGCTCAGGGACAGGCGACAGTCGAACTGAAGCTTTCTTT
NA,NA,TRBV27,TRBJ2-7,CASSLLAGPSYEQYF,TGTGCCAGCAGTTTATTGGCAGGGCCATCCTACGAGCAGTACTTC
NA,NA,TRBV18,TRBJ1-1,CASSPGGVLEAFF,TGTGCCAGCTCACCCGGCGGGGTACTTGAAGCTTTCTTT
NA,once,TRBV27,TRBJ1-4,CASSLSRGGSEKLFF,TGTGCCAGCAGTTTATCGAGAGGGGGTTCTGAAAAACTGTTTTTT
NA,NA,TRBV5-4,TRBJ2-5,CASSFGPQETQYF,TGTGCCAGCAGCTTCGGGCCCCAAGAGACCCAGTACTTC
TRBD1,NA,TRBV7-2,TRBJ2-2,CASSTRTGTDQGITGELFF,TGTGCCAGCAGCACCCGGACAGGGACGGATCAGGGAATTACCGGGGAGCTGTTTTTT
NA,NA,TRBV6-5,TRBJ2-7,CATSRDGTINEQYF,TGTGCAACCAGCAGGGATGGGACAATCAACGAGCAGTACTTC
NA,NA,TRBV5-1,TRBJ2-7,CASSLEPAATYEQYF,TGCGCCAGCAGCTTGGAACCAGCCGCCACCTACGAGCAGTACTTC
NA,NA,TRBV19,TRBJ1-1,CASSIGNVDLQGKATEAFF,TGTGCCAGTAGTATTGGAAATGTAGACCTCCAGGGGAAAGCCACTGAAGCTTTCTTT
NA,NA,TRBV11-1,TRBJ1-1,CASSFSGGPGTIVNTEAFF,TGTGCCAGCAGCTTCTCCGGAGGACCAGGGACAATTGTGAACACTGAAGCTTTCTTT
NA,once,TRBV27,TRBJ1-4,CASRPVGVTNEKLFF,TGTGCCAGCAGACCTGTGGGGGTAACTAATGAAAAACTGTTTTTT
NA,once,TRBV5-4,TRBJ2-5,CASSLPSLGLETQYF,TGTGCCAGCAGCTTGCCCTCCCTAGGGTTAGAGACCCAGTACTTC
NA,few,TRBV11-3,TRBJ1-1,CASSLDQASEAFF,TGTGCCAGCAGCTTAGATCAGGCCTCTGAAGCTTTCTTT
NA,NA,TRBV5-8,TRBJ2-5,CASRQETQYF,TGTGCCAGCAGGCAAGAGACCCAGTACTTC
TRBD2,once,TRBV12-5,TRBJ2-7,CASGFDPGRNEQYF,TGTGCTAGTGGTTTTGATCCCGGGAGGAACGAGCAGTACTTC
NA,NA,TRBV7-2,TRBJ2-3,CASSLAQRTDTQYF,TGTGCCAGCAGCTTAGCACAGAGAACAGATACGCAGTATTTT
NA,NA,TRBV28,TRBJ1-5,CASSFLSQLYSNQPQHF,TGTGCCAGCAGTTTCCTAAGTCAGCTCTATAGCAATCAGCCCCAGCATTTT
TRBD2,NA,TRBV2,TRBJ2-5,CASSGAFSGGLRETQYF,TGTGCCAGCAGCGGCGCCTTTAGCGGGGGTCTGAGGGAGACCCAGTACTTC
NA,NA,TRBV5-6,TRBJ2-3,CASSLGGLGPDTQYF,TGTGCCAGCAGCTTGGGGGGTCTAGGGCCAGATACGCAGTATTTT
TRBD1,NA,TRBV6-6,TRBJ2-5,CASRGTDVETQYF,TGTGCCAGCAGAGGGACAGACGTCGAGACCCAGTACTTC
TRBD1,NA,TRBV6-1,TRBJ1-1,CASRGQGRTEAFF,TGTGCCAGCAGGGGACAGGGGAGAACTGAAGCTTTCTTT
NA,NA,TRBV2,TRBJ1-5,CASSDQGPSQHF,TGTGCCAGCAGTGACCAGGGACCGTCACAGCATTTT
NA,NA,TRBV5-6,TRBJ1-2,CASSLVAYGYTF,TGTGCCAGCAGCTTGGTCGCCTATGGCTACACCTTC
NA,NA,TRBV5-1,TRBJ2-7,CASSPGPSYEQYF,TGCGCCAGCAGCCCAGGCCCATCCTACGAGCAGTACTTC
NA,NA,TRBV10-3,TRBJ1-5,CAIGLSGNQPQHF,TGTGCCATCGGGCTCTCGGGGAATCAGCCCCAGCATTTT
NA,once,TRBV28,TRBJ2-7,CATVAGYSYEQYF,TGTGCCACAGTGGCAGGGTACTCCTACGAGCAGTACTTC
NA,NA,TRBV2,TRBJ1-2,CASIGTGSVYGYTF,TGTGCCAGCATCGGCACAGGGAGCGTTTATGGCTACACCTTC
NA,NA,TRBV2,TRBJ1-1,CASSGEGGMTEAFF,TGTGCCAGCAGTGGGGAGGGTGGGATGACTGAAGCTTTCTTT
NA,NA,TRBV6-1,TRBJ1-6,CASRADSSYNSPLHF,TGTGCCAGCAGAGCGGACAGCTCCTATAATTCACCCCTCCACTTT
NA,NA,TRBV4-2,TRBJ2-5,CASSPGQRAETQYF,TGTGCCAGCAGCCCCGGTCAGCGGGCGGAGACCCAGTACTTC
NA,NA,TRBV29-1,TRBJ1-1,CSVDPHTEAFF,TGCAGCGTTGACCCCCACACTGAAGCTTTCTTT
NA,NA,TRBV18,TRBJ1-1,CASSPNRAEGTEAFF,TGTGCCAGCTCACCAAACAGGGCGGAGGGGACTGAAGCTTTCTTT
TRBD1,once,TRBV6-1,TRBJ1-1,CASTPDRGVVAEAFF,TGTGCCAGCACCCCTGACAGGGGAGTGGTGGCTGAAGCTTTCTTT
NA,NA,TRBV19,TRBJ1-2,CASRLDSRVGYTF,TGTGCCAGTAGACTCGACAGCCGCGTAGGCTACACCTTC